This TCR beta chain was recorded in a study of blood T cell repertoires in COVID-19. Study context: Italy, Spain and the United States were the sources of the convalescent and acute COVID-19 samples. PBMCs, B-cell-depleted T cells, or T cells were the source of the cDNA or gDNA that made up the material.

Original handling: Reference gene primer amplification gave nucleated cell count estimates. The repertoire was sequenced with immunoSEQ multiplex PCR; TCRdb's copy has only in-frame clones and lacks some. D and trimming were read from the DNA, whereas the V and J calls and clone size are those reported in that table. The sample holds a few hundred thousand clones, around 90% seen once. This clonotype was sampled from a woman aged 25 to 39 with COVID-19, enrolled during active disease. The sequencing sample was made of peripheral blood.

CDR3 DNA: TGTGCCAGCAGCCAACGACAGGTTAACTATGGCTACACCTTC. Translated: CASSQRQVNYGYTF. The genes are TRBV4-2 and TRBJ1-2; TRBD1 might be the D (6 bases). This CDR3 has 14 residues. The V end lost 2 bases, the J end lost 1 base, and 8 bases lay between the germline ends. Germline CDR1 LGHNA, CDR2 YNFKEQ.